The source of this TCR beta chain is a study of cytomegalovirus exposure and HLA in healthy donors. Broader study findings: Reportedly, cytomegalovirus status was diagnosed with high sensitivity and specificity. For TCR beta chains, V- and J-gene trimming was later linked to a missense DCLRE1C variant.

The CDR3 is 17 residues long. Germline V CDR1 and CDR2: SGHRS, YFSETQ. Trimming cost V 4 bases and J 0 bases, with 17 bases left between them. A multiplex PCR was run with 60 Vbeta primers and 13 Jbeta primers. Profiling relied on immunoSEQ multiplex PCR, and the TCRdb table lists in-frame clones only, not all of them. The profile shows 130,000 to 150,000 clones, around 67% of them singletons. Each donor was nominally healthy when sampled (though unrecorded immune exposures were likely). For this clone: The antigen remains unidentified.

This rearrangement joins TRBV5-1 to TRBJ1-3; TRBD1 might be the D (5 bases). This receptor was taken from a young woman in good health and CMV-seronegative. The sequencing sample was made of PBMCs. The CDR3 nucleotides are TGCGCCAGCAGCCTAACCGGGACTCCTCTCTCTGGAAACACCATATATTTT. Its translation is CASSLTGTPLSGNTIYF.